The next 2 T cell receptor beta chains were all read from a single sample in a study of identical twins. One entry per CDR3 protein results from TCRdb running MiXCR on the 5' RACE reads. The sample lists 210,000 or so distinct CDR3 sequences; 6.5% to 8.5% were seen once. This sample was also put to use in a study of yellow fever vaccine responses in identical twins.

Sequenced material: memory (CD45RO+) T cells sorted from blood. Receptors originate from a woman between 18 and 29 years old in good health.

This clonotype has a handful of counts. The gene calls are TRBV5-1 and TRBJ2-3; 8 nucleotides align to TRBD2. The CDR3 has 14 residues. Trimming cost V 3 bases and J 4 bases; bases outside gene matches: 4. CDR1 is SGHRS and CDR2 is YFSETQ in the germline V gene. The CDR3 DNA sequence: TGCGCCAGCAGCTCTCCGGGACTAGCAGATACGCAGTATTTT. Translated: CASSSPGLADTQYF. Looking up the rest from reference TRBV5-1 and TRBJ2-3 gives the full variable domain: KAGVTQTPRYLIKTRGQQVTLSCSPISGHRSVSWYQQTPGQGLQFLFEYFSETQRNKGNFPGRFSGRQFSNSRSEMNVSTLELGDSALYLCASSSPGLADTQYFGPGTRLTVL.

This chain links TRBV25-1 with TRBJ2-7, with D uncertain. The germline V gene has CDR1 MGHDK and CDR2 SYGVNS. The CDR3 extends over 13 amino acids. V lost 5 bases to trimming and J lost 6 bases, with 14 bases between them. CDR3 in amino acids: CASSLMAVSEQYF. Written as DNA, the CDR3 is TGTGCCAGCAGTCTTATGGCCGTCTCCGAGCAGTACTTC.